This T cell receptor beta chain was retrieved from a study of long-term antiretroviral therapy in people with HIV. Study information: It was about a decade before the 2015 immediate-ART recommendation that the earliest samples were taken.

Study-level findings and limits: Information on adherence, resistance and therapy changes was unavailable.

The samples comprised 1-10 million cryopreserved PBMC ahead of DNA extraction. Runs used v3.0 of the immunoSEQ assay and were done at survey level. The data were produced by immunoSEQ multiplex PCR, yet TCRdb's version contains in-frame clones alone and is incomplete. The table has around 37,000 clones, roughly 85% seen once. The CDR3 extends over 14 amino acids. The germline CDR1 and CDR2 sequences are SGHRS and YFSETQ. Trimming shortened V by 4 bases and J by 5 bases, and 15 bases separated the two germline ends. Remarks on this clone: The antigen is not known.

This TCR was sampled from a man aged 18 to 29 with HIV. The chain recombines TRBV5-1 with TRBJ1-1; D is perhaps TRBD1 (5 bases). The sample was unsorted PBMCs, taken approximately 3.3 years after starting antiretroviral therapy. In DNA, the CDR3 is TGCGCCAGCAGCCCATCAGGGTTAGTTACTGAAGCTTTCTTT. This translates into CASSPSGLVTEAFF.